This entry lists 3 T cell receptor beta chains sequenced from one sample in a study of T cells in women clearing cervical HPV infection. Sequencing was performed with immunoSEQ multiplex PCR; in TCRdb, only in-frame clones are kept and a portion is missing. This table lists tens of thousands of clones. The sequencing input was blood buffy coat. The receptors come from a woman between 18 and 70 years old with a cervical HPV16 infection that either progressed to CIN3+ or cleared (not recorded which).

Partial CDR3 DNA: TGTGCCAGTAGTATGGCCGGGACAGGGATTTACGAG. Translated: CASSMAGTGIYE. The entire CDR3 protein is CASSMAGTGIYEQYF. The V and J genes are TRBV19 and TRBJ2-7; TRBD1 matches 9 bases. The read terminates 3 residues ahead of where the CDR3 ends, so the germline J gene completes it. Germline V gene sequence: CDR1 LNHDA, CDR2 SQIVND (reference sequence). CDR3 size: 15 residues. V trimming: 3 bases; J trimming: 4 bases; junction bases outside the gene matches: 7.

As to this clone: The DNA ends 3 residues before the CDR3 does, and the rest of the CDR3 is filled in from the germline J gene. The chain combines TRBV2 with TRBJ2-2, with D possibly TRBD1 on 6 matching bases. V gave up 4 bases and J gave up 2 bases, with 11 bases separating them. The CDR3 runs 15 residues. CDR1 and CDR2 (germline): SNHLY, FYNNEI. The covered CDR3 bases are TGTGCCAGCAGTGGCGACAGGAAAAACACCGGGGAG. It encodes CASSGDRKNTGE. The whole CDR3 region reads CASSGDRKNTGELFF.

Of note for this clone: The DNA ends 3 residues before the CDR3 does, and the rest of the CDR3 is filled in from the germline J gene. V usage is TRBV7-2 and J usage is TRBJ1-2; D call uncertain. Germline V gene data show CDR1 as SGHTA and CDR2 as FQGNSA. The CDR3 contains 15 residues. The CDR3 sequence: CASSLRAGSDNDYTF. The CDR3 DNA, read in part, is TGTGCCAGCAGCTTAAGAGCGGGCTCAGACAATGAC.